These T cell receptor beta chains were read from a single sample in a study of radiation and T cells in renal cell carcinoma. Produced via immunoSEQ multiplex PCR; TCRdb's table is partial and in-frame only. The sample holds roughly 100,000 clones, 65% to 90% seen once. The sequencing used blood, collected from a patient whose treatment included radiotherapy and nephrectomy. These receptors all stem from a man aged 45-65 years with renal cell carcinoma. Each CDR3 is given with its conserved first and last residue. The order of the fields is J gene, D gene, clone size, V gene, CDR3 DNA, CDR3 protein. D genes are given only for firm matches. Clone size is stated in some rows and not others, as once, few, many or a class when expanded.

J gene: TRBJ2-5; D gene: NA; clone size: NA; V gene: TRBV19; CDR3 DNA: TGTGCCAGTGGACCACAAGAGACCCAGTACTTC; CDR3 protein: CASGPQETQYF
J gene: TRBJ1-2; D gene: NA; clone size: NA; V gene: TRBV2; CDR3 DNA: TGTGCCAGCAGTGAGAGTCGGATAAACTATGGCTACACCTTC; CDR3 protein: CASSESRINYGYTF
J gene: TRBJ1-1; D gene: NA; clone size: NA; V gene: TRBV7-2; CDR3 DNA: TGTGCCAGCAGAGCACAGGGAGACACTGAAGCTTTCTTT; CDR3 protein: CASRAQGDTEAFF
J gene: TRBJ2-1; D gene: NA; clone size: NA; V gene: TRBV7-8; CDR3 DNA: TGTGCCAGCAGCTTAGGAGAGGTGGTCGGGGAGCAGTTCTTC; CDR3 protein: CASSLGEVVGEQFF
J gene: TRBJ1-2; D gene: TRBD1; clone size: once; V gene: TRBV28; CDR3 DNA: TGTGCCAGCGTGGGACAGGGGGTTCCGGGCTACACCTTC; CDR3 protein: CASVGQGVPGYTF
J gene: TRBJ2-2; D gene: TRBD2; clone size: NA; V gene: TRBV5-1; CDR3 DNA: TGCGCCAGCAGCTTACCGGGACTAGCGGTCCTAAAAGGGAACACCGGGGAGCTGTTTTTT; CDR3 protein: CASSLPGLAVLKGNTGELFF
J gene: TRBJ1-5; D gene: NA; clone size: NA; V gene: TRBV19; CDR3 DNA: TGTGCCAGTAGTATAGGTACCAGGAGGTTGGATCAGCCCCAGCATTTT; CDR3 protein: CASSIGTRRLDQPQHF
J gene: TRBJ2-1; D gene: NA; clone size: NA; V gene: TRBV13; CDR3 DNA: TGTGCCAGCAGCCACCAAACGAAAAATCGGCAGTTCTTC; CDR3 protein: CASSHQTKNRQFF
J gene: TRBJ1-1; D gene: NA; clone size: NA; V gene: TRBV19; CDR3 DNA: TGTGCCAGTAGTATTCGGACAGAGCGAACTGAAGCTTTCTTT; CDR3 protein: CASSIRTERTEAFF
J gene: TRBJ2-7; D gene: NA; clone size: NA; V gene: TRBV29-1; CDR3 DNA: TGCAGCGTCGAGGGGCAGGGAACCGACGAGCAGTACTTC; CDR3 protein: CSVEGQGTDEQYF
J gene: TRBJ1-1; D gene: NA; clone size: NA; V gene: TRBV7-3; CDR3 DNA: TGTGCCAGCAGCTCCCCAGGAGGTAACACTGAAGCTTTCTTT; CDR3 protein: CASSSPGGNTEAFF
J gene: TRBJ2-1; D gene: NA; clone size: NA; V gene: TRBV5-1; CDR3 DNA: TGCGCCAGCAGCTTGGTAGAGTTGAGCTCCTACAATGAGCAGTTCTTC; CDR3 protein: CASSLVELSSYNEQFF
J gene: TRBJ2-1; D gene: TRBD1; clone size: NA; V gene: TRBV11-1; CDR3 DNA: TGTGCCAGCAGTTCCGGGACAGACTTTATGAATGAGCAGTTCTTC; CDR3 protein: CASSSGTDFMNEQFF
J gene: TRBJ2-7; D gene: NA; clone size: NA; V gene: TRBV10-3; CDR3 DNA: TGTGCCATCAGTGAAGGGACCGGAGGCGAGCAGTACTTC; CDR3 protein: CAISEGTGGEQYF
J gene: TRBJ2-1; D gene: TRBD1; clone size: NA; V gene: TRBV7-9; CDR3 DNA: TGTGCCAGCAGCTCGCCGGGACAGGGGAACTACAATGAGCAGTTCTTC; CDR3 protein: CASSSPGQGNYNEQFF
J gene: TRBJ1-2; D gene: NA; clone size: NA; V gene: TRBV9; CDR3 DNA: TGTGCCAGCAGCCCAGAAGGGGTAGGAGTCTATGGCTACACCTTC; CDR3 protein: CASSPEGVGVYGYTF
J gene: TRBJ2-3; D gene: NA; clone size: NA; V gene: TRBV7-2; CDR3 DNA: TGTGCCAGCAGCTTAGGAAGAGATACGCAGTATTTT; CDR3 protein: CASSLGRDTQYF
J gene: TRBJ1-1; D gene: NA; clone size: NA; V gene: TRBV5-4; CDR3 DNA: TGTGCCAGCAGCTTCATGGGGGTCGAGGAAGCTTTCTTT; CDR3 protein: CASSFMGVEEAFF
J gene: TRBJ2-5; D gene: NA; clone size: NA; V gene: TRBV18; CDR3 DNA: TGTGCCAGCTCACCACTGCTAGGGGAGACCCAGTACTTC; CDR3 protein: CASSPLLGETQYF
J gene: TRBJ2-3; D gene: TRBD2; clone size: NA; V gene: TRBV9; CDR3 DNA: TGTGCCAGCAGCGTTCGCCCAGCGGGGGGAAGAGATACGCAGTATTTT; CDR3 protein: CASSVRPAGGRDTQYF
J gene: TRBJ2-7; D gene: TRBD2; clone size: NA; V gene: TRBV4-1; CDR3 DNA: TGCGCCAGCAGCCGGGGACTAGCGCTCTCCTACGAGCAGTACTTC; CDR3 protein: CASSRGLALSYEQYF
J gene: TRBJ2-3; D gene: NA; clone size: NA; V gene: TRBV6-5; CDR3 DNA: TGTGCCAGCAAGTTTCCGGGCGCAGATACGCAGTATTTT; CDR3 protein: CASKFPGADTQYF
J gene: TRBJ2-1; D gene: TRBD1; clone size: NA; V gene: TRBV28; CDR3 DNA: TGTGCCAGCAGTTCCCTATTGGGGACAGGGGGCGGGTATGAGCAGTTCTTC; CDR3 protein: CASSSLLGTGGGYEQFF
J gene: TRBJ2-5; D gene: NA; clone size: NA; V gene: TRBV4-1; CDR3 DNA: TGCGCCAGCAGCCCTAGCGCAAGCCCTGAGACCCAGTACTTC; CDR3 protein: CASSPSASPETQYF
J gene: TRBJ2-1; D gene: NA; clone size: NA; V gene: TRBV30; CDR3 DNA: TGTGCCTGGAGTGAAGTCTCAGCGGACCAGCAGTTCTTC; CDR3 protein: CAWSEVSADQQFF
J gene: TRBJ1-3; D gene: NA; clone size: NA; V gene: TRBV5-1; CDR3 DNA: TGCGCCAGCAGCACCGTGGGAGGGATCGCCGGAAACACCATATATTTT; CDR3 protein: CASSTVGGIAGNTIYF
J gene: TRBJ1-4; D gene: NA; clone size: NA; V gene: TRBV10-1; CDR3 DNA: TGCGCCAGCAGTGAAAGTGGTCGGCGAAAAAAACTGTTTTTT; CDR3 protein: CASSESGRRKKLFF
J gene: TRBJ2-3; D gene: TRBD2; clone size: NA; V gene: TRBV7-2; CDR3 DNA: TGTGCCAGCAGACCGAGACTAGCGGGCACAGATACGCAGTATTTT; CDR3 protein: CASRPRLAGTDTQYF
J gene: TRBJ1-1; D gene: NA; clone size: few; V gene: TRBV14; CDR3 DNA: TGTGCCAGCAGCCACGGAGGGTGGGCTGAAGCTTTCTTT; CDR3 protein: CASSHGGWAEAFF
J gene: TRBJ2-1; D gene: TRBD2; clone size: NA; V gene: TRBV10-3; CDR3 DNA: TGTGCCATCAGGGGGGGGACTAGCGGAGCCTTCCCTTACAATGAGCAGTTCTTC; CDR3 protein: CAIRGGTSGAFPYNEQFF
J gene: TRBJ2-1; D gene: TRBD2; clone size: NA; V gene: TRBV7-7; CDR3 DNA: TGTGCTAGCGGGACTAGCGGGGGCAATGAGCAGTTCTTC; CDR3 protein: CASGTSGGNEQFF
J gene: TRBJ2-7; D gene: TRBD2; clone size: NA; V gene: TRBV27; CDR3 DNA: TGTGCCAGCAGTTCCTTTTTGCGGGAGTCCGTCTCGGAGCAGTACTTC; CDR3 protein: CASSSFLRESVSEQYF
J gene: TRBJ1-4; D gene: NA; clone size: NA; V gene: TRBV19; CDR3 DNA: TGTGCCAGTAGCGCCGAGCGGGGGCGGGAAAAACTGTTTTTT; CDR3 protein: CASSAERGREKLFF